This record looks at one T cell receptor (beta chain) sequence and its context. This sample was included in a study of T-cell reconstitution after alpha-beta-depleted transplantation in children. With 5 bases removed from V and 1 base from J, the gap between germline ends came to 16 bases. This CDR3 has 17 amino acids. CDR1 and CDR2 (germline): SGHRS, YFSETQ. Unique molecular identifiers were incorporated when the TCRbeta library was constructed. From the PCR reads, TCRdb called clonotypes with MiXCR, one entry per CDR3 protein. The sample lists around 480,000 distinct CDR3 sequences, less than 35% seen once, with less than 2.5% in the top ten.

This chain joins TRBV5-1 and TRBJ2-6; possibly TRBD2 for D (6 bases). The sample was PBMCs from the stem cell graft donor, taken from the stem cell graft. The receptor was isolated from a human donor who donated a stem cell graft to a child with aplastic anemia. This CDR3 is CASRRDFGASGANVLTF. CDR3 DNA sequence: TGCGCCAGCAGGCGGGACTTCGGAGCATCTGGGGCCAACGTCCTGACTTTC.